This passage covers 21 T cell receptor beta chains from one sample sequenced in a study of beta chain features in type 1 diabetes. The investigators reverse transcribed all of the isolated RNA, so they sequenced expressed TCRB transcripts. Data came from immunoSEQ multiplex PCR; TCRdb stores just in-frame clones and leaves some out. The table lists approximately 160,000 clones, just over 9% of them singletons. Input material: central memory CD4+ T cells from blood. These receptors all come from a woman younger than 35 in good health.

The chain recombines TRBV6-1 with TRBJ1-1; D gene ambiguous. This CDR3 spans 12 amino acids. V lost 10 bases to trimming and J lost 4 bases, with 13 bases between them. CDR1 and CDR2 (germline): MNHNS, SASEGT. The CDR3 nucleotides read TGTGCCATACAGAGAGAGGGCACTGAAGCTTTCTTT. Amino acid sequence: CAIQREGTEAFF.

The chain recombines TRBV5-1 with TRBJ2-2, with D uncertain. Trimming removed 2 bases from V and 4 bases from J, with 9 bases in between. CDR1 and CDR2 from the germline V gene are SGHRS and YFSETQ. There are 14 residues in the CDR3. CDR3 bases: TGCGCCAGCAGCTTTGGCAGTTTCACCGGGGAGCTGTTTTTT. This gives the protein CASSFGSFTGELFF. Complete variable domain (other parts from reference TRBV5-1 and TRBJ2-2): KAGVTQTPRYLIKTRGQQVTLSCSPISGHRSVSWYQQTPGQGLQFLFEYFSETQRNKGNFPGRFSGRQFSNSRSEMNVSTLELGDSALYLCASSFGSFTGELFFGEGSRLTVL.

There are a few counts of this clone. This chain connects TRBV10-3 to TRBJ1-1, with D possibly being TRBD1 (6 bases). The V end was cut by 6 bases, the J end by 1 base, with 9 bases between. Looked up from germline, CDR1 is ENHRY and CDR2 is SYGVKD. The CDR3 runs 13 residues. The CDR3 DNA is TGTGCCATCAGCCAACAGGGGAACACTGAAGCTTTCTTT. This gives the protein CAISQQGNTEAFF.

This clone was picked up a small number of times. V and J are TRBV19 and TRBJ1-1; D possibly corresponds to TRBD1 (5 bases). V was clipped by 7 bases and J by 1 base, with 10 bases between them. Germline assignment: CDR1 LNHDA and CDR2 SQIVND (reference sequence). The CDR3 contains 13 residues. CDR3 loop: CASMAGKNTEAFF. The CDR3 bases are TGTGCCAGTATGGCAGGGAAGAACACTGAAGCTTTCTTT.

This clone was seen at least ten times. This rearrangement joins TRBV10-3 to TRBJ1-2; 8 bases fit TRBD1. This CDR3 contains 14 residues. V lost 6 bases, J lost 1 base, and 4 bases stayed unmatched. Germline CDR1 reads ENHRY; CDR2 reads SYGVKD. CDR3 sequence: CAIRDDRGNYGYTF. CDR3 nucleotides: TGTGCCATCAGGGACGACAGGGGTAACTATGGCTACACCTTC.

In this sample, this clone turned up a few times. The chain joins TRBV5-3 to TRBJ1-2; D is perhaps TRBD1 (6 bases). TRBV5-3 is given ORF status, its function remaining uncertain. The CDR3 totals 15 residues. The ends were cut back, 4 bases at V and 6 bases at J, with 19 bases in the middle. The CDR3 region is CARSLPEGDPNGYTF. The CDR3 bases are TGTGCCAGAAGCCTACCCGAGGGGGATCCTAATGGCTACACCTTC.

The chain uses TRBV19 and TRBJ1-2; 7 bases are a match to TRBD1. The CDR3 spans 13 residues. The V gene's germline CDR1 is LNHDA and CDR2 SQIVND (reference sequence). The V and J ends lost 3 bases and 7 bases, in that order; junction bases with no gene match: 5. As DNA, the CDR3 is TGTGCCAGTAGTATGAACAGGGGTGGTGGCTACACCTTC. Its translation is CASSMNRGGGYTF.

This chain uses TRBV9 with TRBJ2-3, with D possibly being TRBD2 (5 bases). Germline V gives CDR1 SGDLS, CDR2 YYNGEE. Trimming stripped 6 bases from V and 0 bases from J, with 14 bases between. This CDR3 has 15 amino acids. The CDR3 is CASNGYGESTDTQYF. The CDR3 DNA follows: TGTGCCAGCAACGGATATGGGGAGAGCACAGATACGCAGTATTTT. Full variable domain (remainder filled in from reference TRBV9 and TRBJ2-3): DSGVTQTPKHLITATGQRVTLRCSPRSGDLSVYWYQQSLDQGLQFLIQYYNGEERAKGNILERFSAQQFPDLHSELNLSSLELGDSALYFCASNGYGESTDTQYFGPGTRLTVL.

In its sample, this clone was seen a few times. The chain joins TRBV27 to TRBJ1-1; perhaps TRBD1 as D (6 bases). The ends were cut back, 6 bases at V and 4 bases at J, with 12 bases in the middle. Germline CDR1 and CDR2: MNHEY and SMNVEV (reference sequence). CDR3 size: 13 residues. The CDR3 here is CASSLQGVTEAFF. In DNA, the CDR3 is TGTGCCAGCAGCCTACAGGGAGTCACTGAAGCTTTCTTT.

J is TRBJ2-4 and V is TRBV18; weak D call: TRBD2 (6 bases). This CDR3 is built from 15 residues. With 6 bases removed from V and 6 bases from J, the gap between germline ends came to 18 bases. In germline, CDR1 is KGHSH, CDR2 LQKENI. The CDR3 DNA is TGTGCCAGCTCGTCGGACTATCGGAACCTAAACATTCAGTACTTC. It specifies CASSSDYRNLNIQYF. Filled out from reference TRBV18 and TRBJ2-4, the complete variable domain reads NAGVMQNPRHLVRRRGQEARLRCSPMKGHSHVYWYRQLPEEGLKFMVYLQKENIIDESGMPKERFSAEFPKEGPSILRIQQVVRGDSAAYFCASSSDYRNLNIQYFGAGTRLSVL.

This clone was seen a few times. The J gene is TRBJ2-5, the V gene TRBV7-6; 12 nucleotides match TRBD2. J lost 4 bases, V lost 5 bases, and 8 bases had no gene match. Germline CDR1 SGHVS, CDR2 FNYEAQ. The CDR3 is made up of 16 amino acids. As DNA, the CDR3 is TGTGCCAGCAGCGCACAACTAGCGGGGGGCGGAGAGACCCAGTACTTC. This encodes CASSAQLAGGGETQYF.

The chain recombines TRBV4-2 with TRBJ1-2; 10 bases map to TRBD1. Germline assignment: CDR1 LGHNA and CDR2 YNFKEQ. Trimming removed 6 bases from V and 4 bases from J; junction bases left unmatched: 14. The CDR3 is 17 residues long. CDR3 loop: CASSRSRGGQGSYGYTF. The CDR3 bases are TGTGCCAGCAGTCGTTCACGGGGGGGACAGGGGAGCTATGGCTACACCTTC.

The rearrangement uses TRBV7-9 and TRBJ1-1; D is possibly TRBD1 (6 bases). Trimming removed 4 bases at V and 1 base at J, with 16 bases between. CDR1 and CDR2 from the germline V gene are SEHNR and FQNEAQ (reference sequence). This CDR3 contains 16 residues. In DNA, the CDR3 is TGTGCCAGCAGCTCCCCCCGGGGGGCGGGGAACACTGAAGCTTTCTTT. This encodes CASSSPRGAGNTEAFF.

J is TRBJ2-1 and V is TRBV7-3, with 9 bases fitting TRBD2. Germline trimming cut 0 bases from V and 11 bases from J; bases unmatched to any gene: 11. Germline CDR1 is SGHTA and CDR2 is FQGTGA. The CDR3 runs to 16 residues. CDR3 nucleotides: TGTGCCAGCAGCTTAACGTCTGCTAGCGGGGACACACAGCAGTTCTTC. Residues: CASSLTSASGDTQQFF.

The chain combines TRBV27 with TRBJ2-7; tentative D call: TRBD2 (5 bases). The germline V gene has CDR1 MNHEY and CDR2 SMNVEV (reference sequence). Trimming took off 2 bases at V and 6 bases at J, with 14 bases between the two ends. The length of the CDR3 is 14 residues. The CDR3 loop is CASSLDGILFEQYF. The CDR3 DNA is TGTGCCAGCAGTTTAGACGGGATCCTCTTCGAGCAGTACTTC.

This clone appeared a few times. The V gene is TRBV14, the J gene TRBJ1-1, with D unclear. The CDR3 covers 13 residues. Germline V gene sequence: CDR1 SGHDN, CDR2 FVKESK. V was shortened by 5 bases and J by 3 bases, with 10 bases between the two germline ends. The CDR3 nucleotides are TGTGCCAGCAGCTTCCATACGGACACTGAAGCTTTCTTT. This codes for CASSFHTDTEAFF.

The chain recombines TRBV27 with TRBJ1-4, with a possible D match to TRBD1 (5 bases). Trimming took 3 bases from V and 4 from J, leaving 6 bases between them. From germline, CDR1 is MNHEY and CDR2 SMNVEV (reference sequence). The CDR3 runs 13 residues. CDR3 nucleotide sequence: TGTGCCAGCAGTTTGGACAATAATGAAAAACTGTTTTTT. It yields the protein CASSLDNNEKLFF.

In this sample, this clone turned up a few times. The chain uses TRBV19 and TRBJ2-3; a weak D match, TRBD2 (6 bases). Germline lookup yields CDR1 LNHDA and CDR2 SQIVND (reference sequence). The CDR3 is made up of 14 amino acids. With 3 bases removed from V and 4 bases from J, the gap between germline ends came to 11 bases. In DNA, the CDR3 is TGTGCCAGTAGTATGCGGGGAATTGCAGATACGCAGTATTTT. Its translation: CASSMRGIADTQYF.

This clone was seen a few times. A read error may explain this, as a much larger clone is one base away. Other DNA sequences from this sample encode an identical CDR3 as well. CDR3 protein: CASSQDRSQPQHF. CDR3 bases: TGTGCCAGCAGCCAAGATCGCAGTCAGCCCCAGCATTTT. The rearrangement links TRBV7-2 to TRBJ1-5, with D unresolved. Trimming pared 5 bases from V and 6 bases from J, leaving 11 bases between. Germline CDR1 and CDR2: SGHTA and FQGNSA. The CDR3 totals 13 residues. Filled out from reference TRBV7-2 and TRBJ1-5, the complete variable domain reads GAGVSQSPSNKVTEKGKDVELRCDPISGHTALYWYRQSLGQGLEFLIYFQGNSAPDKSGLPSDRFSAERTGGSVSTLTIQRTQQEDSAVYLCASSQDRSQPQHFGDGTRLSIL.

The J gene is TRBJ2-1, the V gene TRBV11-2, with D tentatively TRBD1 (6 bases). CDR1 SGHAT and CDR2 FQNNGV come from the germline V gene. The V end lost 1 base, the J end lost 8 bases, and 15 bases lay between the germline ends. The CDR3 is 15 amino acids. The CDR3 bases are TGTGCCAGCAGCTTAGTGGGGGCCGAAAGAGATGAGCAGTTCTTC. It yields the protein CASSLVGAERDEQFF.

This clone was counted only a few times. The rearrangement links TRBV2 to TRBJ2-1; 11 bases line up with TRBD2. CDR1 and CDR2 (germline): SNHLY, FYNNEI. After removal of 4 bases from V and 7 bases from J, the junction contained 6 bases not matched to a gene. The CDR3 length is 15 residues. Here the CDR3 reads CASSATSGVGNEQFF. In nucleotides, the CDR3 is TGTGCCAGCAGTGCGACTAGCGGGGTCGGAAATGAGCAGTTCTTC.